Listed below are T cell receptor beta chains from one sample, sequenced in a study of shared clonotypes between healthy human individuals. Assay used: immunoSEQ multiplex PCR; TCRdb lists only in-frame clones, some missing. The table lists under 550,000 clones, about 96% of them singletons. The material sequenced was naive CD4+ T cells sorted from blood. All receptors derive from a woman aged 25 to 39 in good health. Both conserved end residues are part of each CDR3. The order of the fields is V gene, clone size, CDR3 length, J gene, D gene, CDR3 protein, CDR3 DNA. A D gene is named only where the DNA matches it firmly. Clone size appears in some rows only: once, few, many, or a class for an expanded clone.

>TRBV28|.|15|TRBJ2-7|.
CASSFGSGVAYEQYF
TGTGCCAGCAGTTTCGGGTCGGGAGTAGCCTACGAGCAGTACTTC
>TRBV6-5|.|15|TRBJ2-7|.
CASSYYTGLAYEQYF
TGTGCCAGCAGTTACTACACCGGCCTAGCCTACGAGCAGTACTTC
>TRBV21-1|.|13|TRBJ2-5|.
CASSPRGEKTQYF
TGTGCCAGCAGCCCCCGTGGAGAGAAGACCCAGTACTTC
>TRBV28|.|15|TRBJ2-7|TRBD2
CASRKTSGSLHEQYF
TGTGCCAGCAGGAAGACTAGCGGGAGTCTCCACGAGCAGTACTTC
>TRBV6-6|.|14|TRBJ2-1|TRBD2
CASSYSGRGNEQFF
TGTGCCAGCAGTTACTCGGGGAGGGGTAATGAGCAGTTCTTC
>TRBV7-2|.|17|TRBJ2-1|.
CASSLSRIAEPYNEQFF
TGTGCCAGCAGCTTATCTCGGATAGCGGAACCATACAATGAGCAGTTCTTC
>TRBV2|.|15|TRBJ1-1|.
CASNDIGGGDTEAFF
TGTGCCAGCAACGACATAGGCGGGGGAGACACTGAAGCTTTCTTT
>TRBV9|.|12|TRBJ1-1|.
CASSPWGIKPFF
TGTGCCAGCAGCCCGTGGGGGATCAAACCTTTCTTT
>TRBV7-8|once|15|TRBJ1-4|.
CASTLLPSTNEKLFF
TGTGCCAGCACCCTTCTGCCCTCAACTAATGAAAAACTGTTTTTT
>TRBV6-5|.|14|TRBJ1-2|TRBD1
CASSYSRTGGGYTF
TGTGCCAGCAGTTACTCCCGGACAGGGGGTGGCTACACCTTC
>TRBV18|.|18|TRBJ1-1|.
CASSPTAGGGVGDTEAFF
TGTGCCAGCTCACCAACAGCTGGCGGGGGAGTTGGGGACACTGAAGCTTTCTTT
>TRBV18|.|18|TRBJ2-7|.
CASSGSGLARRLEYEQYF
TGTGCCAGCTCAGGTTCAGGATTAGCGCGACGATTAGAGTACGAGCAGTACTTC
>TRBV6-1|.|15|TRBJ1-2|.
CASSELDRSNYGYTF
TGTGCCAGCAGTGAATTGGACCGTTCTAACTATGGCTACACCTTC
>TRBV5-4|.|15|TRBJ2-7|TRBD2
CASAIILAEPYEQYF
TGTGCCAGCGCAATCATACTAGCGGAGCCCTACGAGCAGTACTTC
>TRBV30|.|15|TRBJ2-5|TRBD2
CAWASGSAPQETQYF
TGTGCCTGGGCTAGCGGGAGCGCACCCCAAGAGACCCAGTACTTC
>TRBV5-4|.|16|TRBJ2-3|.
CASSVRRSTSTDTQYF
TGTGCCAGCAGCGTCCGAAGGAGTACTAGCACAGATACGCAGTATTTT
>TRBV29-1|.|14|TRBJ2-1|.
CSGDGPSSYNEQFF
TGCAGCGGAGACGGGCCGAGCTCCTACAATGAGCAGTTCTTC
>TRBV5-1|.|14|TRBJ2-7|TRBD2
CASSLPTSNYEQYF
TGCGCCAGCAGCCTACCGACTAGCAACTACGAGCAGTACTTC
>TRBV9|.|14|TRBJ2-6|.
CATGLTPGANVLTF
TGTGCCACCGGTTTAACACCTGGGGCCAACGTCCTGACTTTC
>TRBV10-1|.|17|TRBJ1-1|TRBD1
CASSESHRGTSYTEAFF
TGCGCCAGCAGTGAGTCTCACAGGGGGACCTCCTACACTGAAGCTTTCTTT
>TRBV2|.|17|TRBJ1-1|.
CASSEAGGGLMNTEAFF
TGTGCCAGCAGTGAAGCGGGAGGGGGGCTTATGAACACTGAAGCTTTCTTT
>TRBV5-1|.|16|TRBJ2-2|TRBD1
CASSIPGTGNTGELFF
TGCGCCAGCAGCATCCCCGGGACAGGGAACACCGGGGAGCTGTTTTTT
>TRBV15|.|14|TRBJ1-1|TRBD1
CATSGRQGNTEAFF
TGTGCCACCAGCGGAAGACAGGGGAACACTGAAGCTTTCTTT
>TRBV14|.|13|TRBJ2-1|TRBD2
CASSQAGDNEQFF
TGTGCCAGCAGCCAGGCGGGGGACAATGAGCAGTTCTTC
>TRBV7-2|.|14|TRBJ2-7|.
CASRYFPNSYEQYF
TGTGCCAGCAGATACTTCCCGAACTCCTACGAGCAGTACTTC
>TRBV29-1|once|18|TRBJ1-5|.
CSVPRGSHNSRSNQPQHF
TGCAGCGTACCCCGGGGCAGTCATAACTCCCGTAGCAATCAGCCCCAGCATTTT
>TRBV6-5|.|15|TRBJ2-7|.
CASSYSGGASYEQYF
TGTGCCAGCAGTTACTCTGGCGGGGCCTCCTACGAGCAGTACTTC
>TRBV6-1|.|11|TRBJ2-7|.
CASSPNYEQYF
TGTGCCAGCAGTCCGAACTACGAGCAGTACTTC
>TRBV15|.|14|TRBJ2-5|.
CATSRDLGQAGQYF
TGTGCCACCAGCAGAGATCTGGGTCAGGCGGGGCAGTACTTC
>TRBV10-1|.|14|TRBJ1-5|.
CASSAGAFGQPQHF
TGCGCCAGCAGTGCAGGGGCGTTCGGGCAGCCCCAGCATTTT
>TRBV6-4|.|15|TRBJ1-2|.
CASSDSGSVGESYTF
TGTGCCAGCAGTGACTCGGGGTCCGTGGGGGAAAGCTACACCTTC
>TRBV6-1|.|12|TRBJ1-5|.
CASTWGGQPQHF
TGTGCCAGCACCTGGGGGGGTCAGCCCCAGCATTTT
>TRBV6-5|.|12|TRBJ2-7|.
CASSLPGSNQYF
TGTGCCAGCAGTTTACCGGGGTCGAACCAGTACTTC
>TRBV18|.|12|TRBJ2-5|.
CASSPPGQTQYF
TGTGCCAGCTCACCACCGGGTCAGACCCAGTACTTC
>TRBV30|.|13|TRBJ2-2|.
CAWSAMVSGELFF
TGTGCCTGGAGTGCGATGGTTTCCGGGGAGCTGTTTTTT
>TRBV7-6|.|15|TRBJ2-7|.
CASSLVSDSSYEQYF
TGTGCCAGCAGCTTAGTCAGCGACAGCTCCTACGAGCAGTACTTC
>TRBV28|.|13|TRBJ1-2|.
CASTYSSNYGYTF
TGTGCCAGCACCTATTCCAGTAACTATGGCTACACCTTC
>TRBV11-1|.|14|TRBJ2-2|TRBD2
CASRGLAGTGELFF
TGTGCCAGCAGGGGACTAGCGGGTACCGGGGAGCTGTTTTTT
>TRBV29-1|.|16|TRBJ2-2|.
CSVGGRTSTNTGELFF
TGCAGCGTAGGGGGACGGACCTCGACCAACACCGGGGAGCTGTTTTTT
>TRBV18|.|14|TRBJ1-5|.
CASSGGTSDQPQHF
TGTGCCAGCTCCGGCGGGACAAGTGATCAGCCCCAGCATTTT
>TRBV6-6|.|12|TRBJ2-7|.
CASSADRYEQYF
TGTGCCAGCAGCGCCGACAGATACGAGCAGTACTTC